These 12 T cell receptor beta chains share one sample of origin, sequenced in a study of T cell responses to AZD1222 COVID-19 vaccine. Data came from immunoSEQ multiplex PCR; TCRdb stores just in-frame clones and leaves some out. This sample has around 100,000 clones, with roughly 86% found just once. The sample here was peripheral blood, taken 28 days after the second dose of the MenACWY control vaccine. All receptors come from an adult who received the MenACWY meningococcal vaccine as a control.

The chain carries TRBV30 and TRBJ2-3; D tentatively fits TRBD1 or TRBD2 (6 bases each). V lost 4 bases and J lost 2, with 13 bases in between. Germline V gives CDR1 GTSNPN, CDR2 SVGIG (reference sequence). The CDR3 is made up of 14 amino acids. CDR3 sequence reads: CAWTTQGLTDTQYF. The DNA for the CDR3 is TGTGCCTGGACCACACAGGGACTCACAGATACGCAGTATTTT.

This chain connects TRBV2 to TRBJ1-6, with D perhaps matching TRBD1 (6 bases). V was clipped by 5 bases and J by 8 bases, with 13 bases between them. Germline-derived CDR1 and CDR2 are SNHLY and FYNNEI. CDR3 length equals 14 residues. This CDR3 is CASSWDTGDSPLHF. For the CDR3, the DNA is TGTGCCAGCAGTTGGGACACCGGAGATTCACCCCTCCACTTT.

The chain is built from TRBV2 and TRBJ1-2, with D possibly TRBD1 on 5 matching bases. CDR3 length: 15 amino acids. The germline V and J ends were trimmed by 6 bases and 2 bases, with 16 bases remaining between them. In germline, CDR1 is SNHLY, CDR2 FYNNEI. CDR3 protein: CASSPGPRENYGYTF. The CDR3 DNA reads TGTGCCAGCAGCCCCGGGCCCAGGGAGAACTATGGCTACACCTTC.

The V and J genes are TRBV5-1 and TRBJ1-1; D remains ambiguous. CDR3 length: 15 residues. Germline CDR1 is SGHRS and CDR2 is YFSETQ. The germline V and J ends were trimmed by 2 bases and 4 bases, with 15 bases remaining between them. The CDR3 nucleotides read TGCGCCAGCAGCTTCGGTCGTTTTAGCGCCACTGAAGCTTTCTTT. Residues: CASSFGRFSATEAFF. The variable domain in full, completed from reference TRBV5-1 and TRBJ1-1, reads KAGVTQTPRYLIKTRGQQVTLSCSPISGHRSVSWYQQTPGQGLQFLFEYFSETQRNKGNFPGRFSGRQFSNSRSEMNVSTLELGDSALYLCASSFGRFSATEAFFGQGTRLTVV.

The chain's CDR3 is CASSLVGTGALQETQYF. The DNA of the CDR3 is TGTGCCAGCAGCTTAGTAGGGACAGGGGCCCTCCAAGAGACCCAGTACTTC. The gene calls are TRBV7-2 and TRBJ2-5; 10 nucleotides agree with TRBD1. The germline gives CDR1 SGHTA, CDR2 FQGNSA. This CDR3 is 17 amino acids long. V gave up 1 base and J gave up 1 base; unmatched junction bases: 6. Full variable domain (rest looked up from reference TRBV7-2 and TRBJ2-5): GAGVSQSPSNKVTEKGKDVELRCDPISGHTALYWYRQSLGQGLEFLIYFQGNSAPDKSGLPSDRFSAERTGGSVSTLTIQRTQQEDSAVYLCASSLVGTGALQETQYFGPGTRLLVL.

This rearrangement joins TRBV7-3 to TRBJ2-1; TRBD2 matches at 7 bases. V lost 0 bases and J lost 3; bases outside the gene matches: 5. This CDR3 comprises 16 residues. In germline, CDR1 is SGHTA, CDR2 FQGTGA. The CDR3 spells CASSLTGQRDYNEQFF. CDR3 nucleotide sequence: TGTGCCAGCAGCTTAACGGGCCAGCGGGACTACAATGAGCAGTTCTTC.

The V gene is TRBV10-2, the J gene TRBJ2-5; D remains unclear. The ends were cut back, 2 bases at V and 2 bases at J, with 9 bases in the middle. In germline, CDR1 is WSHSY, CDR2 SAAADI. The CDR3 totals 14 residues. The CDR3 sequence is CASSEGRFQETQYF. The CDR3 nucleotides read TGCGCCAGCAGTGAGGGGCGGTTTCAAGAGACCCAGTACTTC.

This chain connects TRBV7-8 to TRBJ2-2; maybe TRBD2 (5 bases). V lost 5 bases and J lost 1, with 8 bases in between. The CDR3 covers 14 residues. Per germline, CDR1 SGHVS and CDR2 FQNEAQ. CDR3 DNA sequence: TGTGCCAGCAGCCTCGCGGGGAACACCGGGGAGCTGTTTTTT. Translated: CASSLAGNTGELFF.

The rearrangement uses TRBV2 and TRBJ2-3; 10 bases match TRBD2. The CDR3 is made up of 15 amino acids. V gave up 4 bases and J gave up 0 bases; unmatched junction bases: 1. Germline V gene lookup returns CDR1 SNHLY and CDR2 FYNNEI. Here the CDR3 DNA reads TGTGCCAGCAGTGTTAGCGGGGGGAGCACAGATACGCAGTATTTT. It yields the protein CASSVSGGSTDTQYF.

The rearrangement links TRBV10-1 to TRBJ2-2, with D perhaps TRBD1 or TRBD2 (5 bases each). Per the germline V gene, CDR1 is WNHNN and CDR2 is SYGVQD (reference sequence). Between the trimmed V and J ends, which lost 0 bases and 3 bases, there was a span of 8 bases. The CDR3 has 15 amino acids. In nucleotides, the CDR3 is TGCGCCAGCAGTGAGTCAGGGACCTACACCGGGGAGCTGTTTTTT. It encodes CASSESGTYTGELFF.

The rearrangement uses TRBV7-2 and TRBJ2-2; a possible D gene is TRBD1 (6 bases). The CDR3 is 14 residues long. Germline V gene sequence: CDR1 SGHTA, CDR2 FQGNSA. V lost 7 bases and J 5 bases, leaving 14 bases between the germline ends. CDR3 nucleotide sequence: TGTGCCAGCAACACCCTAGGGGGAACCGGGGAGCTGTTTTTT. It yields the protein CASNTLGGTGELFF.

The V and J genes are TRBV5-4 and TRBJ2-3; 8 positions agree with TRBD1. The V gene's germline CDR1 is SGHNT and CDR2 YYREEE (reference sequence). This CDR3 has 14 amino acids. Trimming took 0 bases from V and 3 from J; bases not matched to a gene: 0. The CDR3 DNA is TGTGCCAGCAGCTTGGGGACAGGGACAGATACGCAGTATTTT. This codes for CASSLGTGTDTQYF. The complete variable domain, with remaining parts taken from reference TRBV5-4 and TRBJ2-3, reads ETGVTQSPTHLIKTRGQQVTLRCSSQSGHNTVSWYQQALGQGPQFIFQYYREEENGRGNFPPRFSGLQFPNYSSELNVNALELDDSALYLCASSLGTGTDTQYFGPGTRLTVL.